What follows are 30 T cell receptor beta chains derived from one specimen sequenced in a study of patients and donors after allogeneic stem cell transplantation. From the RT-PCR reads, TCRdb called clonotypes with MiXCR, one entry per CDR3 protein. The sample records more than 850,000 distinct CDR3 sequences, roughly 18% being singletons. The sequencing input was blood, either unsorted or a sorted T cell fraction (not recorded which). The receptors derive from a human donor who was either an allogeneic HSCT recipient or a stem cell or donor lymphocyte infusion donor (not recorded which). It is not recorded whose cells these are; they may come from a transplant donor.

In its sample, this clonotype was seen a few times. V is TRBV9 and J is TRBJ2-3; D is possibly TRBD1 (5 bases). Germline assignment: CDR1 SGDLS and CDR2 YYNGEE. The CDR3 is 16 residues long. V gave up 1 base and J gave up 1 base, with 13 bases separating them. The CDR3 protein is CASSVRGQSGTDTQYF. In DNA, the CDR3 is TGTGCCAGCAGCGTAAGGGGCCAGAGTGGCACAGATACGCAGTATTTT.

The genes are TRBV27 and TRBJ1-6; D is uncertain. Deletions cut 6 bases from V and 13 bases from J, with 22 bases between. Germline loops: CDR1 MNHEY, CDR2 SMNVEV (reference sequence). This CDR3 has 15 amino acids. In DNA form, the CDR3 reads TGTGCCAGCAGCTCCCCAGACGGGCTCCGAGGGCCCCTCCACTTT. Translation: CASSSPDGLRGPLHF.

The chain combines TRBV7-9 with TRBJ2-2; the match to TRBD1 covers 11 bases. CDR1 and CDR2 from the germline V gene are SEHNR and FQNEAQ (reference sequence). After removal of 4 bases from V and 2 bases from J, the junction contained 6 bases not matched to a gene. The CDR3 is 17 residues long. This CDR3 is CASSYGQGASNTGELFF. The DNA of the CDR3 is TGTGCCAGCAGCTATGGACAGGGGGCATCAAACACCGGGGAGCTGTTTTTT.

This clonotype was counted ten times or more. This sequence joins TRBV5-1 and TRBJ2-2; D is unresolved. The CDR3 consists of 15 residues. From germline, CDR1 is SGHRS and CDR2 YFSETQ. V lost 4 bases, J lost 6 bases, and 16 bases lay in between. The CDR3 sequence is CASSPEVGKAGELFF. The CDR3 DNA follows: TGCGCCAGCAGCCCTGAGGTGGGGAAGGCCGGGGAGCTGTTTTTT.

The V and J genes are TRBV5-1 and TRBJ2-3; D gene uncertain. Deletions cut 1 base from V and 0 bases from J, with 18 bases between. The CDR3 has 18 amino acids. Germline values: CDR1 SGHRS, CDR2 YFSETQ. The CDR3 reads CASSLQSPGSSSTDTQYF. Written as DNA, the CDR3 is TGCGCCAGCAGCTTGCAATCGCCGGGTTCTTCTAGCACAGATACGCAGTATTTT.

This clonotype was seen repeatedly, ten times or more. The chain carries TRBV15 and TRBJ1-5, with unresolved D. The V end lost 3 bases, the J end lost 3 bases, and 18 bases lay between the germline ends. Germline CDR1 LNHNV, CDR2 YYDKDF (reference sequence). The CDR3 contains 17 residues. The CDR3 DNA reads TGTGCCACCAGCAGGACACGAAAAGGGTCCAACAATCAGCCCCAGCATTTT. Translating gives CATSRTRKGSNNQPQHF. Based on the CDR3 plus reference TRBV15 and TRBJ1-5, the full variable domain is DAMVIQNPRYQVTQFGKPVTLSCSQTLNHNVMYWYQQKSSQAPKLLFHYYDKDFNNEADTPDNFQSRRPNTSFCFLDIRSPGLGDTAMYLCATSRTRKGSNNQPQHFGDGTRLSIL.

This clonotype was observed a handful of times. This rearrangement joins TRBV29-1 to TRBJ2-7; the match to TRBD1 covers 9 bases. V gave up 7 bases and J gave up 6 bases; unmatched junction bases: 13. Germline V CDR1 and CDR2: SQVTM, ANQGSEA. This CDR3 has 14 residues. The CDR3 is CSAVTGGAGTEQYF. The CDR3 coding sequence is TGCAGCGCTGTTACAGGGGGCGCGGGTACCGAGCAGTACTTC.

In its sample, this clonotype was seen a few times. The chain couples TRBV6-1 to TRBJ1-5; D perhaps matches TRBD1 (6 bases). The CDR3 loop spans 14 amino acids. Trimming took 6 bases from V and 3 from J, leaving 12 bases between them. Germline assignment: CDR1 MNHNS and CDR2 SASEGT. The CDR3 here is CASSHTGFNQPQHF. The CDR3 coding sequence is TGTGCCAGCAGCCATACAGGGTTCAATCAGCCCCAGCATTTT.

This chain links TRBV6-1 with TRBJ1-5; 8 bases agree with TRBD1. In germline, CDR1 is MNHNS, CDR2 SASEGT. CDR3 length equals 14 residues. Trimming took 6 bases from V and 6 from J; bases not matched to a gene: 7. CDR3 DNA sequence: TGTGCCAGCAGGCCCGACAGGGGCAGTCAGCCCCAGCATTTT. Its translation is CASRPDRGSQPQHF.

This clonotype was recorded a few times. J is TRBJ1-2 and V is TRBV29-1; D unresolved. Germline CDR1 is SQVTM and CDR2 is ANQGSEA. This CDR3 is 12 amino acids long. V lost 6 bases and J 6 bases, leaving 14 bases between the germline ends. The CDR3 nucleotides are TGCAGCGTCGAGACGAGGTTACATGGCTACACCTTC. As protein: CSVETRLHGYTF.

This clonotype occurred a few times. The chain combines TRBV29-1 with TRBJ1-4, with 7 nucleotides matching TRBD1. Germline V CDR1 and CDR2: SQVTM, ANQGSEA. The CDR3 is made up of 14 amino acids. The ends lost 5 bases at V and 6 bases at J; junction bases unmatched: 9. As DNA, the CDR3 is TGCAGCGTTTATCGCGAGGGGGCGCATGAAAAACTGTTTTTT. This gives the protein CSVYREGAHEKLFF.

The genes are TRBV12-3 or TRBV12-4 and TRBJ2-7, with D perhaps given as TRBD1 or TRBD2 (6 bases each). This CDR3 has 16 residues. V gave up 6 bases and J gave up 5 bases, with 23 bases separating them. For the CDR3, the DNA is TGTGCCAGCAGCCCCTGGCGGAGTCGGGGGCCGAACGAGCAGTACTTC. This codes for CASSPWRSRGPNEQYF.

This clonotype was counted between two and nine times. The rearrangement joins TRBV12-3 or TRBV12-4 to TRBJ2-1; TRBD1 aligns across 7 bases. This CDR3 has 15 amino acids. After removal of 6 bases from V and 3 bases from J, the junction contained 8 bases not matched to a gene. CDR3 residues: CASRKDRAVYNEQFF. CDR3 in DNA: TGTGCCAGCAGAAAAGACAGGGCGGTCTACAATGAGCAGTTCTTC.

The V and J genes are TRBV28 and TRBJ2-7; D is unclear. This CDR3 contains 13 residues. The germline gives CDR1 MDHEN, CDR2 SYDVKM. Trimming shortened V by 4 bases and J by 6 bases, and 13 bases separated the two germline ends. CDR3 amino acids: CASSSQKPPEQYF. The CDR3 DNA reads TGTGCCAGCAGTTCCCAAAAACCCCCCGAGCAGTACTTC.

The chain recombines TRBV5-5 with TRBJ1-1; TRBD1 matches at 7 bases. The CDR3 extends over 15 amino acids. Germline CDR1 and CDR2: SGHKS and YYEKEE (reference sequence). Trimming cost V 0 bases and J 3 bases; bases outside gene matches: 5. The CDR3 DNA reads as TGTGCCAGCAGCTTGGGTTCCAGGGGGGACACTGAAGCTTTCTTT. Translating gives CASSLGSRGDTEAFF.

The V gene is TRBV4-1, the J gene TRBJ1-5, with D hard to call. Deletions cut 0 bases from V and 0 bases from J, with 12 bases between. Germline values: CDR1 MGHRA, CDR2 YSYEKL. The CDR3 covers 17 residues. CDR3 DNA sequence: TGCGCCAGCAGCCAAGATCAGTGGAGTAATAGCAATCAGCCCCAGCATTTT. Its translation: CASSQDQWSNSNQPQHF.

V and J are TRBV5-1 and TRBJ2-5; D is tentatively TRBD1 or TRBD2 (5 bases each). Trimming shortened V by 5 bases and J by 5 bases, and 13 bases separated the two germline ends. Looked up from germline, CDR1 is SGHRS and CDR2 is YFSETQ. The CDR3 is 13 amino acids. CDR3 residues: CASRTGPSETQYF. CDR3 nucleotide sequence: TGCGCCAGCAGAACGGGGCCGTCGGAGACCCAGTACTTC.

This clonotype was observed a handful of times. The CDR3 coding sequence is TGTGCCAGCAGGACCCCTAGACAGGGACGAAATACGCAGTATTTT. Its translation is CASRTPRQGRNTQYF. The chain recombines TRBV6-1 with TRBJ2-3, with 7 nucleotides matching TRBD1. With 6 bases clipped from V and 7 bases from J, the junction kept 13 bases outside the gene matches. The CDR3 loop spans 15 amino acids. From germline, CDR1 is MNHNS and CDR2 SASEGT.

This clonotype was seen more than once but under ten times. The chain couples TRBV3-1 to TRBJ2-5; 8 nucleotides align to TRBD2. The trim removed 3 bases at V and 4 bases at J, leaving 4 bases unmatched. This CDR3 region has 14 residues. Germline lookup yields CDR1 LGHDT and CDR2 YNNKEL (reference sequence). The CDR3 DNA reads as TGTGCCAGCAGCCAGTCGGCGGGAGGAGAGACCCAGTACTTC. It encodes CASSQSAGGETQYF.

The sample holds many counts of this clonotype. The V and J genes are TRBV4-3 and TRBJ2-1, with 11 bases fitting TRBD2. The V segment lost 0 bases and the J segment 0 bases; nucleotides outside the gene matches: 4. Germline-derived CDR1 and CDR2 are LGHNA and YSLEER. CDR3 length equals 18 residues. Written as DNA, the CDR3 is TGCGCCAGCAGCCAAGAAACTAGCGGGGGTCCCTCCTACAATGAGCAGTTCTTC. The encoded protein is CASSQETSGGPSYNEQFF.

CDR3 loop: CASLRPGPLSEAFF. The CDR3 nucleotides read TGTGCCAGCTTACGTCCGGGGCCTTTGTCTGAAGCTTTCTTT. This chain joins TRBV6-1 and TRBJ1-1; a weak D match, TRBD1 (5 bases). The CDR3 consists of 14 residues. Germline-derived CDR1 and CDR2 are MNHNS and SASEGT. V shed 8 bases and J shed 6 bases, with 19 bases lying between them.

V and J are TRBV20-1 and TRBJ2-3; D is unresolved. V was shortened by 3 bases and J by 1 base, with 8 bases between the two germline ends. The germline CDR1 and CDR2 sequences are DFQATT and SNEGSKA (reference sequence). The CDR3 is 13 residues long. As DNA, the CDR3 is TGCAGTGCTAGCAATTTCGGCACAGATACGCAGTATTTT. It codes for CSASNFGTDTQYF.

This clonotype has a count of ten or more. This sequence joins TRBV12-3 or TRBV12-4 and TRBJ2-2; D gene unclear. The CDR3 totals 15 residues. V lost 6 bases, J lost 1 base, and 12 bases lay in between. CDR3 amino acids: CASRAKPRNTGELFF. DNA for the CDR3: TGTGCCAGCAGGGCTAAACCTAGGAACACCGGGGAGCTGTTTTTT.

This clonotype showed up many times. CDR3: CASSQEGGQNNQPQHF. The CDR3 DNA reads TGCGCCAGCAGCCAAGAAGGTGGGCAGAACAATCAGCCCCAGCATTTT. The rearrangement uses TRBV4-3 and TRBJ1-5; the D is unclear. V was cut by 0 bases and J by 3 bases, with 12 bases left in between. Germline-derived CDR1 and CDR2 are LGHNA and YSLEER. The CDR3 has 16 amino acids.

V and J are TRBV30 and TRBJ1-6; unclear D gene. Germline lookup yields CDR1 GTSNPN and CDR2 SVGIG (reference sequence). The CDR3 loop spans 15 amino acids. V was pared by 1 base and J by 0 bases, with 7 bases between. As DNA, the CDR3 is TGTGCCTGGAGTGCCCGGGTCTCCTATAATTCACCCCTCCACTTT. It encodes CAWSARVSYNSPLHF.

The V gene is TRBV12-3 or TRBV12-4, the J gene TRBJ1-1; D possibly corresponds to TRBD1 (5 bases). The CDR3 is made up of 15 amino acids. V lost 0 bases and J lost 5, with 13 bases in between. The CDR3 region is CASSLARGAGTEAFF. CDR3 DNA sequence: TGTGCCAGCAGTTTAGCGAGGGGCGCAGGGACTGAAGCTTTCTTT.

This clonotype has more than one count but fewer than ten. The rearrangement uses TRBV6-2 or TRBV6-3 and TRBJ1-5; no reliable D call. The CDR3 is 14 amino acids. Trimming stripped 8 bases from V and 3 bases from J, with 14 bases between. Germline V CDR1 and CDR2: MNHEY, SVGEGT. DNA for the CDR3: TGTGCCAGCCGATTTAGTGGTACCAATCAGCCCCAGCATTTT. Its protein product is CASRFSGTNQPQHF.

The CDR3: CASSLPGALLGWEQYF. The CDR3 DNA reads TGTGCCAGCAGCCTACCAGGGGCTCTTCTGGGCTGGGAGCAGTACTTC. The J gene is TRBJ2-7, the V gene TRBV7-9; D is possibly TRBD1 (6 bases). Germline V gene sequence: CDR1 SEHNR, CDR2 FQNEAQ (reference sequence). The CDR3 consists of 16 residues. The V and J ends lost 5 bases and 7 bases respectively, with 24 bases between them.

This clonotype has ten or more counts. The chain is built from TRBV6-1 and TRBJ2-1, with 10 bases that match TRBD1. CDR3 length: 15 amino acids. Germline V CDR1 and CDR2: MNHNS, SASEGT. V lost 6 bases and J lost 4; bases outside the gene matches: 6. CDR3 sequence (DNA): TGTGCCAGCAGCTCCGACAGGGGGCCATACAATGAGCAGTTCTTC. Encoded protein: CASSSDRGPYNEQFF.

This clonotype was recorded a few times. The chain employs TRBV29-1 and TRBJ2-7; 8 bases line up with TRBD2. Germline V gene data show CDR1 as SQVTM and CDR2 as ANQGSEA. Trimming took 6 bases from V and 2 from J; bases not matched to a gene: 12. The CDR3 sequence is 15 residues long. The CDR3 nucleotides read TGCAGCGTCCCACGTCCGCGGGAGGACCCCTACGAGCAGTACTTC. Translated: CSVPRPREDPYEQYF.